This record concerns one TCR beta chain sequence. This sample stems from a study of control samples from healthy donors and cancer patients. The CDR3 consists of 16 residues. Germline loops: CDR1 MGHRA, CDR2 YSYEKL. Trimming shortened V by 3 bases and J by 2 bases, and 14 bases separated the two germline ends. Produced via immunoSEQ multiplex PCR; TCRdb's table is partial and in-frame only. The sample has about 150,000 clones; approximately 96% are singletons. The chain couples TRBV4-1 to TRBJ1-5; D not resolved. This sequence originates from a man in his forties in good health. The source material was blood. In nucleotides, the CDR3 is TGCGCCAGCAGCCACCTCGGGGAGGGTGGCAATCAGCCCCAGCATTTT. Residues: CASSHLGEGGNQPQHF.